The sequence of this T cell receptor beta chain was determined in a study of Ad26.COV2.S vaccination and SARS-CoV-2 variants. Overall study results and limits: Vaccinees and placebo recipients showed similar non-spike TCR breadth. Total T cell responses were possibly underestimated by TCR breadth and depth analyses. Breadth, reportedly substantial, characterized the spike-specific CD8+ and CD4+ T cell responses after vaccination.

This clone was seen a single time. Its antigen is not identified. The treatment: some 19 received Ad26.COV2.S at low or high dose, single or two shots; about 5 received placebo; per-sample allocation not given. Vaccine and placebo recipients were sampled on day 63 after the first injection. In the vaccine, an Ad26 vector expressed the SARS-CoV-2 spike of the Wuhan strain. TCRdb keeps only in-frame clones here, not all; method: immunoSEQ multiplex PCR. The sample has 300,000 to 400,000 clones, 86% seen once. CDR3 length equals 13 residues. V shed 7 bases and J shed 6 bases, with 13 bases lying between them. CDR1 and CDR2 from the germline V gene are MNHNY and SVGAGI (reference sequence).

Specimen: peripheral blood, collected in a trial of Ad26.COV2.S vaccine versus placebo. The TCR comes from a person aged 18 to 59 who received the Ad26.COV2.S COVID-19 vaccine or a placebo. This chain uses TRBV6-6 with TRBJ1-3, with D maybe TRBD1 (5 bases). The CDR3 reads CASIRGSINTIYF. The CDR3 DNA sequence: TGTGCCAGCATTCGGGGCTCTATAAACACCATATATTTT.